This T cell receptor (beta chain) appears in the sequencing data of a study of control samples from healthy donors and cancer patients. Sequenced by immunoSEQ multiplex PCR; TCRdb stores in-frame clones only, minus some. This table has some 120,000 clones, about 90% appearing once. V was clipped by 6 bases and J by 4 bases, with 10 bases between them. In germline, CDR1 is KGHSH, CDR2 LQKENI. CDR3 length: 13 amino acids. The source material was blood. The chain combines TRBV18 with TRBJ1-5; a weak D match, TRBD1 (5 bases). The receptor comes from a man aged 18 to 29 in good health. In DNA, the CDR3 is TGTGCCAGCTCCCAGGGAACAAATCAGCCCCAGCATTTT. It specifies CASSQGTNQPQHF.